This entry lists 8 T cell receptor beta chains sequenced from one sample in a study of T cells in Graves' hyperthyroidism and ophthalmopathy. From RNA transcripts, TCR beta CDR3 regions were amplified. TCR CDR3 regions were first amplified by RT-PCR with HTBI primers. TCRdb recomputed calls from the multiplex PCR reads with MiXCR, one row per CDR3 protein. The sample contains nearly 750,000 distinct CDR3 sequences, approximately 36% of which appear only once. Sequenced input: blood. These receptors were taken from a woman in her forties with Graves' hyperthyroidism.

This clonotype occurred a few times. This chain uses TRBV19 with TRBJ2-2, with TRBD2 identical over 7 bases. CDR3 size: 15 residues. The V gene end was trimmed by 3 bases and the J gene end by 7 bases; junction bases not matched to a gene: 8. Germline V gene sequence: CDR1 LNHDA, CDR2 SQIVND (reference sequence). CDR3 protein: CASSMGREGNGELFF. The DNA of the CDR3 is TGTGCCAGTAGTATGGGGAGGGAGGGGAACGGGGAGCTGTTTTTT.

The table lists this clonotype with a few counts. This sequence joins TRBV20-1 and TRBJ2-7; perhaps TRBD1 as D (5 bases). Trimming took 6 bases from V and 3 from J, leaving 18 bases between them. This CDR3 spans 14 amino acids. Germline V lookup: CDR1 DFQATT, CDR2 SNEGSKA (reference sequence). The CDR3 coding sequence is TGCAGTGCAACAGGCGGACCGTTCCTCTACGAGCAGTACTTC. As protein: CSATGGPFLYEQYF.

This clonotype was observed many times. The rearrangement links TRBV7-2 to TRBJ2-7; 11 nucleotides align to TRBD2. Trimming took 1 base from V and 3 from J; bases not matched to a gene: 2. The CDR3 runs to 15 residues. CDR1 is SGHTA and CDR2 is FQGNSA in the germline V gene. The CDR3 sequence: CASSLDGTSGYEQYF. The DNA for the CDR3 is TGTGCCAGCAGCTTAGACGGGACTAGCGGCTACGAGCAGTACTTC.

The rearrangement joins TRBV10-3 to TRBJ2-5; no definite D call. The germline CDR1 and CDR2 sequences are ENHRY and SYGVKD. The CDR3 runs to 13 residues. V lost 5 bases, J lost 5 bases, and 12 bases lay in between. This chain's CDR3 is CAISYPSWETQYF. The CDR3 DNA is TGTGCCATCAGTTACCCTAGTTGGGAGACCCAGTACTTC.

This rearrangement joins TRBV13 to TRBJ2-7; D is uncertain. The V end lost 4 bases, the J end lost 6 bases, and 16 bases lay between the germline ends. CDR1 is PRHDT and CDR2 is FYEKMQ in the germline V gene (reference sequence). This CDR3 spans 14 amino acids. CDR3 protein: CASSYSGLGREQYF. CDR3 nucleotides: TGTGCCAGCAGCTACTCGGGCCTAGGGCGCGAGCAGTACTTC.

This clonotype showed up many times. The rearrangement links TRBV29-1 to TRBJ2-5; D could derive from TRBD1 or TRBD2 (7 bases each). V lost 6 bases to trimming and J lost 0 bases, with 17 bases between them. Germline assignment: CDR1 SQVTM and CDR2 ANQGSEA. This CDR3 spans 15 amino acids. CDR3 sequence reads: CSVPGGQLYQETQYF. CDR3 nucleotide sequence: TGCAGCGTCCCGGGGGGACAGCTGTACCAAGAGACCCAGTACTTC.

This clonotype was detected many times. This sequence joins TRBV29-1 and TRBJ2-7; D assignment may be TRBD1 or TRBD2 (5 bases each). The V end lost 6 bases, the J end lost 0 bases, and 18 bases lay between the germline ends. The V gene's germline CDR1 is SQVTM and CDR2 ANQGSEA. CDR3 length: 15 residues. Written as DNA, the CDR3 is TGCAGCGTCGTGAAGTGGGACGGTTTCTCCTACGAGCAGTACTTC. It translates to CSVVKWDGFSYEQYF.

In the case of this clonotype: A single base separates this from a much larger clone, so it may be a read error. CDR3 region: CSATRAGNEQYF. The CDR3 DNA is TGCAGTGCTACCCGGGCTGGGAATGAGCAGTACTTC. The V gene is TRBV20-1, the J gene TRBJ2-7; D is ambiguous. The CDR3 totals 12 residues. Trimming removed 4 bases at V and 7 bases at J, with 14 bases between. Per the germline V gene, CDR1 is DFQATT and CDR2 is SNEGSKA (reference sequence).